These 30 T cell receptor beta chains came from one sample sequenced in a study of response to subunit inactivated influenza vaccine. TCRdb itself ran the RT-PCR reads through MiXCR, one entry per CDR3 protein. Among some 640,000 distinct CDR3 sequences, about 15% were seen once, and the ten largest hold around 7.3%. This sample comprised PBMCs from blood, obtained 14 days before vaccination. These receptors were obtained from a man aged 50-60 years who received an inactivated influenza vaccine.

CDR3 DNA: TGCGCCAGCAGCCAAGTGGGACAGGGGTTCGGAAAACTGTTTTTT. Its protein product is CASSQVGQGFGKLFF. The V gene is TRBV4-1, the J gene TRBJ1-4; 10 bases are shared with TRBD1. CDR3 size: 15 residues. The germline V gene has CDR1 MGHRA and CDR2 YSYEKL. V lost 1 base, J lost 10 bases, and 6 bases stayed unmatched.

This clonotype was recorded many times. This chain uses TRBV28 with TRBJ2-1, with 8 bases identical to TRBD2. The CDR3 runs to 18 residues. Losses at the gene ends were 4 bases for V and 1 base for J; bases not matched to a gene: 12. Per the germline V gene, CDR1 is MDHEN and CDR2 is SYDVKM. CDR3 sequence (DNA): TGTGCCAGCAGTTCCCGCATCTGGGCTAGCGGGTCCTACAATGAGCAGTTCTTC. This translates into CASSSRIWASGSYNEQFF.

CDR3 region: CSARLPGTGNKDEQYF. As DNA, the CDR3 is TGCAGTGCTAGACTACCCGGGACAGGGAATAAGGACGAGCAGTACTTC. V and J are TRBV20-1 and TRBJ2-7; 9 positions match TRBD1. Germline-derived CDR1 and CDR2 are DFQATT and SNEGSKA (reference sequence). The V gene end was trimmed by 2 bases and the J gene end by 5 bases; junction bases not matched to a gene: 13. CDR3 length: 16 residues.

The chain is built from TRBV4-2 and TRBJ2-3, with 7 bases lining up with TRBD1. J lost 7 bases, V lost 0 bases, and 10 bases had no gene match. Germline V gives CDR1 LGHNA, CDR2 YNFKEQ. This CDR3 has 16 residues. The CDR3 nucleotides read TGTGCCAGCAGCCAAGAATGGGGCAGGGGGTTAAATACGCAGTATTTT. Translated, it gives CASSQEWGRGLNTQYF.

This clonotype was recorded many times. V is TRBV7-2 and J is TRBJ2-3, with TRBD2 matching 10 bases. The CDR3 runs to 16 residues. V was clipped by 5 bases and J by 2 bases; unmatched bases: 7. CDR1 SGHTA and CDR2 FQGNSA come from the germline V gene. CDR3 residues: CASSPGLAAYTDTQYF. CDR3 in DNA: TGTGCCAGCAGCCCAGGACTAGCGGCTTACACAGATACGCAGTATTTT.

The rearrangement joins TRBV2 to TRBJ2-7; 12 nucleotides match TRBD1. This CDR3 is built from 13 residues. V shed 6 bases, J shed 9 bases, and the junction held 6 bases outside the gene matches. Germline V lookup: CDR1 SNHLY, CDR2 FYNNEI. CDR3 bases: TGTGCCAGCAGGGGACAGGGGGCGTTTGCGCAGTACTTC. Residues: CASRGQGAFAQYF.

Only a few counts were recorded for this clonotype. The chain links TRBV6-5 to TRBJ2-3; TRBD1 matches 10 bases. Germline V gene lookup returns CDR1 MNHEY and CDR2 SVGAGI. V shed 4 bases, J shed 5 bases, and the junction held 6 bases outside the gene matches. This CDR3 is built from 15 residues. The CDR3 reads CASSSPGQGIDTQYF. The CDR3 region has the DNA TGTGCCAGCAGTTCACCGGGACAGGGGATAGATACGCAGTATTTT.

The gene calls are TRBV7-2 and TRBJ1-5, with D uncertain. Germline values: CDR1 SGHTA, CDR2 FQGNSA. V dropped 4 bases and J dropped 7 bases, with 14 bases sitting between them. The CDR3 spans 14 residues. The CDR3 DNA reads TGTGCCAGCAGCTCAATGGAGGGAAGACAGCCCCAGCATTTT. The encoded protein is CASSSMEGRQPQHF.

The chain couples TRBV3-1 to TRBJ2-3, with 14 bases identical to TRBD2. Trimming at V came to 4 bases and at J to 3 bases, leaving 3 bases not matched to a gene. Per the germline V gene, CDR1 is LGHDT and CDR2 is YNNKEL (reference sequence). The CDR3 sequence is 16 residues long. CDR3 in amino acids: CASSLTSGRVTDTQYF. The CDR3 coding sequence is TGTGCCAGCAGCCTGACTAGCGGGAGGGTTACAGATACGCAGTATTTT.

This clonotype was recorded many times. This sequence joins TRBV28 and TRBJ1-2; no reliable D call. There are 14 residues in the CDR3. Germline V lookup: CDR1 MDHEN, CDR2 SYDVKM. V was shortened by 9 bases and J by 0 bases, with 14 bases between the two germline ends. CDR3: CASYRAVANYGYTF. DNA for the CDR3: TGTGCCAGTTACCGGGCCGTAGCTAACTATGGCTACACCTTC.

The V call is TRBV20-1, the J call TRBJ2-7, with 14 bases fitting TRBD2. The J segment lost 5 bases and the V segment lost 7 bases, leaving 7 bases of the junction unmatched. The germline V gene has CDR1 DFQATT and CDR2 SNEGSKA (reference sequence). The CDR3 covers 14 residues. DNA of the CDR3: TGCAGTGTGGGGACTAGCGGGAGAGGGGACGAGCAGTACTTC. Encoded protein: CSVGTSGRGDEQYF.

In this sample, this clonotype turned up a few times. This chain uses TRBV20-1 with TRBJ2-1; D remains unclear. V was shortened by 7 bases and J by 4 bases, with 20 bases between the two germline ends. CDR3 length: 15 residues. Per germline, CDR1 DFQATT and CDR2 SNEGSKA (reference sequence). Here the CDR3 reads CSVTNWDPPYNEQFF. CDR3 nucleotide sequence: TGCAGTGTTACAAACTGGGATCCGCCTTACAATGAGCAGTTCTTC.

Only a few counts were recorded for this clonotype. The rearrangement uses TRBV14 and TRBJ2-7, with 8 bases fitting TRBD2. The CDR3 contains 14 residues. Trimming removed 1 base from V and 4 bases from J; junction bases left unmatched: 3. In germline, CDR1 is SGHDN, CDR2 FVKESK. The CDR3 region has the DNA TGTGCCAGCAGCCAAGCTCTAGCGGGTTACGAGCAGTACTTC. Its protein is CASSQALAGYEQYF.

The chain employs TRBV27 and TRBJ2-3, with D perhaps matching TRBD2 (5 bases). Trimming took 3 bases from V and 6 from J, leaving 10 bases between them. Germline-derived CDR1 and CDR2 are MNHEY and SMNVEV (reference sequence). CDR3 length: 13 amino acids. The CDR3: CASSFGPGDTQYF. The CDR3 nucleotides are TGTGCCAGCAGTTTTGGGCCGGGGGATACGCAGTATTTT.

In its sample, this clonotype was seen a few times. As DNA, the CDR3 is TGTGCCAGCAGTTTATTGGACGGGGAGGGGCCCCTCCACTTT. Protein: CASSLLDGEGPLHF. The chain is built from TRBV12-3 or TRBV12-4 and TRBJ1-6, with D possibly TRBD1 on 5 matching bases. V lost 2 bases and J 13 bases, leaving 15 bases between the germline ends. The CDR3 totals 14 residues.

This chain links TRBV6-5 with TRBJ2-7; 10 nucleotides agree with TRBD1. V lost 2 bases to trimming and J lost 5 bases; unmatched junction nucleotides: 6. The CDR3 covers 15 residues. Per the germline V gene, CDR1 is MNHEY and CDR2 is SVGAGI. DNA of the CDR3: TGTGCCAGCAGTTACGTGGGGACAGGGGTCAACGAGCAGTACTTC. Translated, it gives CASSYVGTGVNEQYF.

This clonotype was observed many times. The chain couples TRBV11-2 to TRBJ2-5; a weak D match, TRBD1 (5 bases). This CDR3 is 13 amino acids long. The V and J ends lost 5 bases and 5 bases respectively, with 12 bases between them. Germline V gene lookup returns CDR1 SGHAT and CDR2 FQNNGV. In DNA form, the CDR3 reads TGTGCCAGCAGCCCCAGGGATATCGAGACCCAGTACTTC. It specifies CASSPRDIETQYF.

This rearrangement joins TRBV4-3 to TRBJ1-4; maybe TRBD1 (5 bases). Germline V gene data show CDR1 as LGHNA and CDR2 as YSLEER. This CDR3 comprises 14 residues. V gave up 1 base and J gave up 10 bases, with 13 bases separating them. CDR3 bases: TGCGCCAGCAGCCAAGCCTTGGGGGGAGGAAAACTGTTTTTT. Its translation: CASSQALGGGKLFF.

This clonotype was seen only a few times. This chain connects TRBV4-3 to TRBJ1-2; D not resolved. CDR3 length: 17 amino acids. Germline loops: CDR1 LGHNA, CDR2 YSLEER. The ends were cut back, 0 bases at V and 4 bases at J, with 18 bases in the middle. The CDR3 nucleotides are TGCGCCAGCAGCCAAGATCGATCCCGAGAACTCCCCTATGGCTACACCTTC. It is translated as CASSQDRSRELPYGYTF.

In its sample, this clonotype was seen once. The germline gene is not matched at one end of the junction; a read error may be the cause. The CDR3 coding sequence is TGTCCCAGCAGCGCCGGGACAGGGGACCGTGAAAAACTGTTTTTT. Translation gives CPSSAGTGDREKLFF. The chain joins TRBV5-6 to TRBJ1-4, with 10 bases fitting TRBD1. The CDR3 has 15 residues. Germline V gene data show CDR1 as SGHDT and CDR2 as YYEEEE.

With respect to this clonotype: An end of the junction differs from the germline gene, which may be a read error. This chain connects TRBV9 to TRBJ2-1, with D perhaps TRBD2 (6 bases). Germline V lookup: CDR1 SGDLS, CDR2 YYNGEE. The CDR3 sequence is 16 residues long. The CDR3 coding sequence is TGTACCAGCAGCGCCAAGCGGGCCAGCTCCTACAATGAGCAGTTCTTC. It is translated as CTSSAKRASSYNEQFF.

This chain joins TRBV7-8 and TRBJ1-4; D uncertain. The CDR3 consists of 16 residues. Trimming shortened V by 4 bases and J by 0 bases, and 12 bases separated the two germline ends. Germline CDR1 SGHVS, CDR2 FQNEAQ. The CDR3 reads CASSSRQLTTNEKLFF. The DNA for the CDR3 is TGTGCCAGCAGCTCCCGTCAGCTCACAACTAATGAAAAACTGTTTTTT.

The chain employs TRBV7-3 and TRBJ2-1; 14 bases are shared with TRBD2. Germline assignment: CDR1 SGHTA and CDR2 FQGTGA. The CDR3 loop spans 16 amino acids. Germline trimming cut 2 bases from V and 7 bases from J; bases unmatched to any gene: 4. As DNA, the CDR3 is TGTGCCAGCAGCTTATTCGGGACTAGCGGGAGAAATGAGCAGTTCTTC. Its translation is CASSLFGTSGRNEQFF.

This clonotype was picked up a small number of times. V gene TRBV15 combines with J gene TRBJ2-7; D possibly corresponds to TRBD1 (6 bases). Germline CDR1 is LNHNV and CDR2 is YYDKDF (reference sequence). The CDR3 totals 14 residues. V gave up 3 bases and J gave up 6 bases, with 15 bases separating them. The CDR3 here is CATSRGRTEREQYF. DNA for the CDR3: TGTGCCACCAGCAGGGGTAGGACAGAACGCGAGCAGTACTTC. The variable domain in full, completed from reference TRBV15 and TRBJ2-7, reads DAMVIQNPRYQVTQFGKPVTLSCSQTLNHNVMYWYQQKSSQAPKLLFHYYDKDFNNEADTPDNFQSRRPNTSFCFLDIRSPGLGDTAMYLCATSRGRTEREQYFGPGTRLTVT.

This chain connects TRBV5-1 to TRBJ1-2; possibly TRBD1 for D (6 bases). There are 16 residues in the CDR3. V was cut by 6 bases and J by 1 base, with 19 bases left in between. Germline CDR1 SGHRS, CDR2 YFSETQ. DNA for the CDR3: TGCGCCAGCAACCGGGACACTCAGCGGGGTAACTATGGCTACACCTTC. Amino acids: CASNRDTQRGNYGYTF.

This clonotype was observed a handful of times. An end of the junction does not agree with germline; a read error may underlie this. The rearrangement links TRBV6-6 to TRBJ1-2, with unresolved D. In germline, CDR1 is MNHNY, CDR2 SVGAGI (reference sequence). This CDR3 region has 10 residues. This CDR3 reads CASSYPGFIF. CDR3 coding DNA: TGTGCCAGCAGTTACCCGGGCTTCATCTTC.

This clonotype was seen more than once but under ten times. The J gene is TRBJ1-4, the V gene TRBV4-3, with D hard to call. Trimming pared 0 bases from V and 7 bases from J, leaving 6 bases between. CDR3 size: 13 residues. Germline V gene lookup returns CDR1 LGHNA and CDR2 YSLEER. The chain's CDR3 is CASSQDVFEKLFF. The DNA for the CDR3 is TGCGCCAGCAGCCAAGACGTCTTTGAAAAACTGTTTTTT.

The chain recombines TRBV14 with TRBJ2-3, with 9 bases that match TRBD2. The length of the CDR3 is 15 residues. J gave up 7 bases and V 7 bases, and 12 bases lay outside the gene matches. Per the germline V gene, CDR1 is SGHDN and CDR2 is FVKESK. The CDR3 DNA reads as TGTGCCAGCACCCGAAACGCGGGGGGGCCGAATACGCAGTATTTT. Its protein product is CASTRNAGGPNTQYF.

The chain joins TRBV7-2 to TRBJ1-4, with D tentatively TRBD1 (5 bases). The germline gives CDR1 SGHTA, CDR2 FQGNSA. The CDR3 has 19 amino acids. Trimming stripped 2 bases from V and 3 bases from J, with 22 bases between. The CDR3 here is CASSLFSSTRSGANEKLFF. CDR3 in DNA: TGTGCCAGCAGCTTATTCAGTTCCACCCGTTCGGGGGCTAATGAAAAACTGTTTTTT.

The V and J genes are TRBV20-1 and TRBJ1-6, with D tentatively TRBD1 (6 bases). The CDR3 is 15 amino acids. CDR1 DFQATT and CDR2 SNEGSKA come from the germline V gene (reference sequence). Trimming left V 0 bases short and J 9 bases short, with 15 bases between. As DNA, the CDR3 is TGCAGTGCTAGAGAATCTCGGGGGCGCGGTTCACCCCTCCACTTT. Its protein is CSARESRGRGSPLHF.